This paragraph covers one T cell receptor (beta chain) sequence. The source of the sample is a study of PD-1 blockade in mismatch repair-deficient tumors. Generated by immunoSEQ multiplex PCR, the TCRdb table keeps only in-frame clones and is missing some. The sample consists of about 68,000 clones, more than 75% of them appearing once. V lost 4 bases and J lost 0, with 4 bases in between. There are 14 residues in the CDR3. Germline-derived CDR1 and CDR2 are MNHNY and SVGAGI (reference sequence). The source of this sequence is an adult with mismatch repair-deficient cancer. The V and J genes are TRBV6-6 and TRBJ2-6; D is undetermined. The specimen comprised peripheral blood, sampled 2 weeks after starting pembrolizumab. The CDR3 region is CASSSVSGANVLTF. CDR3 DNA sequence: TGTGCCAGCAGTTCCGTCTCTGGGGCCAACGTCCTGACTTTC.